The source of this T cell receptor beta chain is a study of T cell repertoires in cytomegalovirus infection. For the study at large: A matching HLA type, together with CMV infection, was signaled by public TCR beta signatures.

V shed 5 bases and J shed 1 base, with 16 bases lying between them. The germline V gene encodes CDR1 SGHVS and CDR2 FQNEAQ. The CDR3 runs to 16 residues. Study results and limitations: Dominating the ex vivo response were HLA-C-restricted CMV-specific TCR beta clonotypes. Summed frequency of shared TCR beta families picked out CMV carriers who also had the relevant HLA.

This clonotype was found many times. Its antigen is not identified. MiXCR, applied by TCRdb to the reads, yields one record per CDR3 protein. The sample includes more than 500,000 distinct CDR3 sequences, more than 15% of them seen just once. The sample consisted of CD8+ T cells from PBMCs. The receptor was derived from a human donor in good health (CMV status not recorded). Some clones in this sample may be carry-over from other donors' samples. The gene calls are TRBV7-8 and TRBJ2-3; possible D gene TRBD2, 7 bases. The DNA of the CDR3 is TGTGCCAGCAGCCCCCGTGGGGGGGGCCGCACAGATACGCAGTATTTT. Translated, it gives CASSPRGGGRTDTQYF.